This entry is about one TCR beta chain. This clonotype was detected many times. Its cognate antigen has yet to be identified. The sample holds no much larger clone one base away, and base qualities are not on file. This record belongs to a study of T cells in Graves' hyperthyroidism and ophthalmopathy (dated by TCRdb to between 2019 and 2020). Study-level background: To identify distinguishing TCR V-J signatures, a discovery cohort of some 100 patients was used, comprising 43 with Graves' ophthalmopathy and 57 with stable Graves' hyperthyroidism. Prospective prediction of ophthalmopathy was tested in an independent validation cohort of 18 to 20 hyperthyroidism patients and 15 to 17 patients who later progressed to ophthalmopathy. The 85 to 100 discovery patients were randomly split 7:3 into training and test sets. In addition, the study compared T-cell repertoires in thyroid tissue and in blood from 6 or 7 Graves' hyperthyroidism patients. After blood sampling, hyperthyroidism patients were treated with methimazole at a starting dose of 30 mg daily, and ophthalmopathy patients were treated with high-dose intravenous methylprednisolone. TCR Vbeta CDR3 sequencing of 135 peripheral blood samples (approximately 44 ophthalmopathy, some 75 hyperthyroidism and roughly 17 progressor patients) is reported in the paper.

Beyond this particular receptor, the publication reports: Most expanded thyroid clonotypes (frequency above 0.001) were also detected in blood, suggesting blood repertoires may reflect thyroid immune responses. Sample size was not statistically predetermined, and investigators were not blinded to group allocation. During validation, the model predicted progression to ophthalmopathy a median of about 6.3 months ahead of onset, with almost 71% sensitivity and around 72% specificity. Ophthalmopathy was separated from stable hyperthyroidism by a 13 V-J signature model, with around 88% sensitivity and about 81% specificity obtained in cross-validation and 80%/75% obtained in testing.

A patient counted as having stable Graves' hyperthyroidism if no progression to ophthalmopathy occurred over 18 months of follow-up. Hyperthyroidism patients were aged 18 to 65 years and newly diagnosed, with disease duration of less than 2 months. Exclusion was applied to patients with uncontrolled infections, other autoimmune diseases, pregnancy or lactation. Diagnoses relied on clinical symptoms, serum thyroxine and TRAb, thyroid ultrasound and orbital computed tomography. Total RNA was extracted using Trizol reagent, and RNA quality was assessed on an Agilent 2100 Bioanalyzer. The TCR beta CDR3 regions were amplified from RNA transcripts. For the first round of RT-PCR on the TCR CDR3, the HTBI primer set was used together with the Qiagen OneStep RT-PCR kit. A second multiplex PCR round built the libraries, followed by size selection and purification. Sequencing of the libraries was done on an Illumina HiSeq2000 using paired-end 100 bp reads. Regarding the original processing steps: SOAPnuke was used to process the raw data, throwing out any read that contained adapters or uncalled bases, had a mean Phred below 15, or lacked an exact constant-primer or identifier match. High-quality paired reads were merged with COPE v1.2.5, and unique nucleotide sequences were defined as clonotypes. MiTCR v1.1 was used to align clonotypes to the IMGT TRBV, TRBD and TRBJ reference segments. Only V-J combinations with frequency above 0.0001, covering about 99% of repertoires, were analysed. A TCS score was defined as the ratio of F50 (clonal expansion) to E x V (chaos), with BLOSUM62-based TCRdist applied between CDR3 peptides within each V-J. Welch's t-statistics and random forest reduced 500 to 650 V-J features to 13, which were used in a naive Bayes classifier (R e1071). Thyroid-blood repertoire similarity was quantified with the Morisita-Horn index. TCRdb reprocessing: public reads trimmed at Q25 with fastp, clones called with MiXCR, in-frame beta chains kept. Duplicate CDR3 protein sequences are folded into a single record with the most common DNA and genes. The V and J calls and clone size are TCRdb's, not the authors'. This sample is represented by about 540,000 distinct CDR3 sequences; about 45% of them were singletons. The ten largest clones add up to around 7.7% of the sample.

The germline V gene (reference sequence) yields DFQATT for CDR1 and SNEGSKA for CDR2. The CDR3 covers 15 residues, taking in both the cysteine and the phenylalanine. The retained sequence is limited to the CDR3, 45 bases, with the frame set at the first base. The germline V and J ends show losses of 6 bases and 2 bases respectively, and no gene match explains 5 bases of the junction. Sequencing was carried out using peripheral blood or thyroid tissue (not recorded which). The sequence was obtained from a young woman with Graves' hyperthyroidism. The chain is encoded by TRBV20-1 joined to TRBJ2-5, and 14 junctional nucleotides match TRBD2. This receptor carries the CDR3 CSAGGLAGAQETQYF. The bases read TGCAGTGCGGGGGGACTAGCGGGAGCTCAAGAGACCCAGTACTTC.